Each of the 17 T cell receptor beta chains below was sequenced from the same sample in a study of cytotoxic CD8 clonotypes in ibrutinib-treated CLL. Generated by immunoSEQ multiplex PCR, the TCRdb table keeps only in-frame clones and is missing some. Found here are 55,000 to 85,000 clones, 90% of them singletons; the top ten hold 3.1%. The input for sequencing was PBMCs, taken after 12 months of ibrutinib treatment. All receptors derive from a human donor with chronic lymphocytic leukemia.

This chain joins TRBV6-1 and TRBJ2-5, with D tentatively TRBD2 (6 bases). CDR1 and CDR2 from the germline V gene are MNHNS and SASEGT. Trimming pared 2 bases from V and 1 base from J, leaving 17 bases between. The CDR3 runs 17 residues. Here the CDR3 DNA reads TGTGCCAGCAGTGAACGCCCAGGAGGAGGGAGCCAAGAGACCCAGTACTTC. It encodes CASSERPGGGSQETQYF.

The J gene is TRBJ1-3, the V gene TRBV4-1; D is undetermined. Looked up from germline, CDR1 is MGHRA and CDR2 is YSYEKL. Trimming took 3 bases from V and 0 from J, leaving 18 bases between them. The CDR3 sequence is 18 residues long. CDR3 coding DNA: TGCGCCAGCAGCCAGGTAACGGACGTACGGTACTCTGGAAACACCATATATTTT. Translating it yields CASSQVTDVRYSGNTIYF.

The chain is built from TRBV28 and TRBJ2-1; 9 nucleotides align to TRBD2. The CDR3 is made up of 15 amino acids. CDR1 and CDR2 from the germline V gene are MDHEN and SYDVKM. Trimming at V came to 2 bases and at J to 12 bases, leaving 11 bases not matched to a gene. In DNA form, the CDR3 reads TGTGCCAGCAGTTTAAAAGCGGGACTAGCATCCGGGCAGTTCTTC. Residues: CASSLKAGLASGQFF.

The chain couples TRBV6-1 to TRBJ2-3; the D is unclear. Between the trimmed V and J ends, which lost 7 bases and 1 base, there was a span of 9 bases. Per the germline V gene, CDR1 is MNHNS and CDR2 is SASEGT. The CDR3 length is 13 residues. The CDR3 nucleotides read TGTGCCAGCATCCCCGCCCGCACAGATACGCAGTATTTT. Translated: CASIPARTDTQYF.

The gene calls are TRBV11-2 and TRBJ2-7, with TRBD1 as a possible D gene (5 bases). CDR3 size: 14 residues. The germline CDR1 and CDR2 sequences are SGHAT and FQNNGV. Trimming removed 0 bases at V and 5 bases at J, with 11 bases between. The CDR3 coding sequence is TGTGCCAGCAGCTTAGACCAGGGATACAACGAGCAGTACTTC. Its protein is CASSLDQGYNEQYF.

The chain links TRBV7-9 to TRBJ2-3; 9 bases fit TRBD2. The germline CDR1 and CDR2 sequences are SEHNR and FQNEAQ (reference sequence). V shed 5 bases, J shed 8 bases, and the junction held 11 bases outside the gene matches. CDR3 size: 15 residues. CDR3 DNA sequence: TGTGCCAGCAGCCCGCCGGGACTAGCAGTCGCTACGCAGTATTTT. It yields the protein CASSPPGLAVATQYF.

This rearrangement joins TRBV5-5 to TRBJ1-5; D unclear. Germline values: CDR1 SGHKS, CDR2 YYEKEE (reference sequence). The CDR3 covers 16 residues. V lost 4 bases and J 1 base, leaving 15 bases between the germline ends. CDR3 bases: TGTGCCAGCAGCCCCGATTGGGTGGGGAGCAATCAGCCCCAGCATTTT. It translates to CASSPDWVGSNQPQHF. Looking up the rest from reference TRBV5-5 and TRBJ1-5 gives the full variable domain: DAGVTQSPTHLIKTRGQQVTLRCSPISGHKSVSWYQQVLGQGPQFIFQYYEKEERGRGNFPDRFSARQFPNYSSELNVNALLLGDSALYLCASSPDWVGSNQPQHFGDGTRLSIL.

The count of this clone is one. The chain recombines TRBV6-6 with TRBJ2-2; maybe TRBD2 (5 bases). This CDR3 comprises 15 residues. Trimming removed 3 bases from V and 2 bases from J, with 10 bases in between. Germline-derived CDR1 and CDR2 are MNHNY and SVGAGI (reference sequence). The CDR3 loop is CASSYNTGNTGELFF. CDR3 nucleotide sequence: TGTGCCAGCAGTTATAATACGGGAAACACCGGGGAGCTGTTTTTT.

This chain links TRBV6-5 with TRBJ2-5, with a possible D match to TRBD1 (7 bases). V was cut by 5 bases and J by 7 bases, with 17 bases left in between. The CDR3 has 14 amino acids. Germline CDR1 MNHEY, CDR2 SVGAGI. The CDR3 nucleotides are TGTGCCAGCAGTCAGGAGGGGGCGATGGGGACCCAGTACTTC. It encodes CASSQEGAMGTQYF.

This clone is labeled medium-sized. V and J are TRBV6-5 and TRBJ2-2, with 7 bases fitting TRBD1. This CDR3 region has 15 residues. Germline CDR1 and CDR2: MNHEY and SVGAGI. The trim removed 0 bases at V and 4 bases at J, leaving 2 bases unmatched. For the CDR3, the DNA is TGTGCCAGCAGTTACTCTCAGGGGGTCACCGGGGAGCTGTTTTTT. Amino acids: CASSYSQGVTGELFF.

This rearrangement joins TRBV5-8 to TRBJ2-5; D may be TRBD2 (5 bases). This CDR3 has 14 residues. V dropped 4 bases and J dropped 2 bases, with 12 bases sitting between them. Germline V CDR1 and CDR2: SGHTS, YDEGEE. This CDR3 is CASSPRTGQETQYF. CDR3 in DNA: TGTGCCAGCAGCCCGAGGACGGGGCAAGAGACCCAGTACTTC.

The CDR3 sequence: CASARRGRDLNTEAFF. The CDR3 coding sequence is TGTGCCAGCGCGCGGCGGGGTCGGGACCTGAACACTGAAGCTTTCTTT. This sequence joins TRBV14 and TRBJ1-1; perhaps TRBD1 as D (5 bases). The CDR3 totals 16 residues. Germline CDR1 SGHDN, CDR2 FVKESK. V lost 8 bases and J lost 0, with 19 bases in between.

The V gene is TRBV5-1, the J gene TRBJ2-5; D not certain. The end of the DNA aligns better with TRBJ2-7, so the J call may be wrong. The germline gives CDR1 SGHRS, CDR2 YFSETQ. This CDR3 is built from 14 residues. In DNA form, the CDR3 reads TGCGCCAGCAGCTTCCCCGACGGACGCTACGAGCAGTACTTC. It codes for CASSFPDGRYEQYF.

This rearrangement joins TRBV2 to TRBJ1-5; 8 nucleotides agree with TRBD1. Unmatched junction bases numbered 4, after V lost 5 bases and J lost 4 bases. Germline V gives CDR1 SNHLY, CDR2 FYNNEI. The CDR3 runs to 14 residues. For the CDR3, the DNA is TGTGCCAGCAGTTCAACAGGGGGGAATCAGCCCCAGCATTTT. Encoded protein: CASSSTGGNQPQHF.

The rearrangement uses TRBV6-5 and TRBJ2-6, with D perhaps matching TRBD2 (5 bases). Germline CDR1 and CDR2: MNHEY and SVGAGI. The CDR3 contains 15 residues. Trimming took off 2 bases at V and 3 bases at J, with 8 bases between the two ends. CDR3 coding DNA: TGTGCCAGCAGTTACGAGGGTGGTGGGGCCAACGTCCTGACTTTC. Translating gives CASSYEGGGANVLTF.

This clone was recorded once. The chain uses TRBV10-3 and TRBJ1-2; 9 positions match TRBD1. Trimming at V came to 8 bases and at J to 4 bases, leaving 8 bases not matched to a gene. The CDR3 has 14 residues. The germline CDR1 and CDR2 sequences are ENHRY and SYGVKD. In DNA, the CDR3 is TGTGCCATCGGGGCGGGACAGGGATCCTATGGCTACACCTTC. Its protein is CAIGAGQGSYGYTF.

The chain has TRBV7-9 and TRBJ2-2; D is uncertain. CDR3 length: 15 amino acids. CDR1 is SEHNR and CDR2 is FQNEAQ in the germline V gene (reference sequence). V was cut by 1 base and J by 0 bases, with 6 bases left in between. The CDR3 DNA reads TGTGCCAGCAGCTTAGGGTCGTCGAACACCGGGGAGCTGTTTTTT. Protein sequence: CASSLGSSNTGELFF.